Sequencing of this T cell receptor (beta chain) was carried out in a study of T-cell reconstitution after alpha-beta-depleted transplantation in children. It was with unique molecular identifiers that the TCRbeta library was prepared. TCRdb re-derived calls from the PCR reads in MiXCR, one entry per CDR3 protein. This table holds approximately 230,000 distinct CDR3 sequences, around 25% found once. This clonotype was counted a few times. CDR1 is SQVTM and CDR2 is ANQGSEA in the germline V gene. V lost 3 bases, J lost 0 bases, and 4 bases stayed unmatched. The CDR3 has 16 residues. Sequences were derived from PBMCs, mostly from graft donor cells, sampled 360 days after TCRalphabeta/CD19-depleted stem cell transplant. The clonotype originates from a female patient aged 2 to 10 who had a stem cell transplant for congenital amegakaryocytic thrombocytopenia, so the T cells may come from the graft donor. The chain joins TRBV29-1 to TRBJ2-1, with TRBD2 matching over 11 bases. This chain's CDR3 is CSVETGLADSYNEQFF. As DNA, the CDR3 is TGCAGCGTTGAGACGGGACTAGCGGACTCCTACAATGAGCAGTTCTTC.